Presented here are 3 T cell receptor beta chains from one specimen sequenced in a study of prognosis after radiotherapy for stage I lung cancer. Genomic DNA provided the template from which TCR beta CDR3 was amplified by two-round multiplex PCR. First-round PCR amplification was performed with primers specific to each TRBV and TRBJ gene. TCRdb itself ran the multiplex PCR reads through MiXCR, one entry per CDR3 protein. The sample has 51,000 or so distinct CDR3 sequences, 30% to 35% seen once. Sequenced material: PBMCs, taken before or after stereotactic body radiation therapy (not recorded which). Receptor source: a donor aged 50 or older with non-small cell lung cancer.

With regard to this clonotype: A read error may explain this, as a much larger clone is one base away. The V call is TRBV6-9, the J call TRBJ1-1; no firm D call. The germline V gene has CDR1 MNHGY and CDR2 SVAAGI. With 3 bases removed from V and 2 bases from J, the gap between germline ends came to 7 bases. The length of the CDR3 is 13 residues. DNA for the CDR3: TGTGCCAGCAGTTACGATGATAACACTGAAGCTTTCTTT. It yields the protein CASSYDDNTEAFF.

The rearrangement links TRBV7-9 to TRBJ2-6; 10 positions agree with TRBD1. Trimming removed 5 bases from V and 16 bases from J; junction bases left unmatched: 20. Germline V gene sequence: CDR1 SEHNR, CDR2 FQNEAQ (reference sequence). This CDR3 is 17 amino acids long. The CDR3 bases are TGTGCCAGCAGCCCAGGGACAGGGGTCCCTGGGGCCAAAGTACTGACTTTC. Protein product: CASSPGTGVPGAKVLTF.

The chain employs TRBV7-2 and TRBJ2-7, with 10 positions matching TRBD2. CDR3 length: 14 amino acids. From germline, CDR1 is SGHTA and CDR2 FQGNSA. The ends lost 8 bases at V and 7 bases at J; junction bases unmatched: 11. Here the CDR3 reads CASSLGTSVGEQYF. The CDR3 coding sequence is TGTGCCAGCTCCCTCGGGACTAGCGTGGGAGAGCAGTACTTC. Full variable domain (remainder filled in from reference TRBV7-2 and TRBJ2-7): GAGVSQSPSNKVTEKGKDVELRCDPISGHTALYWYRQSLGQGLEFLIYFQGNSAPDKSGLPSDRFSAERTGGSVSTLTIQRTQQEDSAVYLCASSLGTSVGEQYFGPGTRLTVT.